This T cell receptor beta chain appears in the sequencing data of a study of blood T cell repertoires in COVID-19. V dropped 4 bases and J dropped 2; count of bases not matched to a gene: 4. Germline V gene lookup returns CDR1 KGHSH and CDR2 LQKENI. This CDR3 contains 14 residues. The table came from immunoSEQ multiplex PCR; TCRdb's copy has only in-frame clones and leaves some out. This sample has some 230,000 clones, with approximately 85% found just once. This TCR came from a woman older than 75 with COVID-19, enrolled during active disease. The chain combines TRBV18 with TRBJ1-2; 7 bases agree with TRBD1. The specimen sequenced was peripheral blood. In DNA form, the CDR3 reads TGTGCCAGCTCACGGGGGACAGTAAACTATGGCTACACCTTC. Protein sequence: CASSRGTVNYGYTF.